This record covers a single TCR beta chain. Antigen: not known. This entry belongs to a study of T cells after yellow fever vaccination. Study as a whole: Preparing low-cell-number fractions relied on SMART-Seq v4 Ultra Low Input. Study-level findings and limits: Although most clonotypes did not, a small share appeared in both CD4 and CD8 compartments. Post-booster samples contained most primary-vaccination clones (about 95% CD4, around 88% CD8).

From the 5' RACE reads, TCRdb called clonotypes with MiXCR, one entry per CDR3 protein. The sample lists 250,000 to 350,000 distinct CDR3 sequences, about 6.9% occurring once. Sequencing was performed on PBMCs, taken about 41 days after the first yellow fever vaccination. The clonotype was recovered from a young man who received the YFV17D yellow fever vaccine.

CDR3 sequence reads: CASSHTSGGHYTQYF. CDR3 bases: TGTGCCAGCAGTCATACTAGCGGGGGGCACTATACGCAGTATTTT. This chain connects TRBV12-3 or TRBV12-4 to TRBJ2-3, with 12 bases fitting TRBD2. Trimming removed 5 bases from V and 7 bases from J; junction bases left unmatched: 7. The CDR3 totals 15 residues.